This T cell receptor beta chain was obtained from a study of blood T cell repertoires in COVID-19. Whole-study context: T cells, B-cell-depleted T cells, or PBMCs provided the cDNA or gDNA that served as material.

V was shortened by 4 bases and J by 1 base, with 16 bases between the two germline ends. The germline V gene encodes CDR1 SGHRS and CDR2 YFSETQ. This CDR3 has 16 residues. In the authors' methods: Counts of nucleated cells, estimated from reference gene primer amplification, were obtained. Sequencing was performed with immunoSEQ multiplex PCR; in TCRdb, only in-frame clones are kept and a portion is missing. V and J calls and clone size are as listed in that table; D and trimming were resolved from the DNA. The table has some 350,000 clones, approximately 90% seen once. This chain links TRBV5-1 with TRBJ2-3, with D possibly TRBD1 on 6 matching bases. This clonotype originated in a woman aged 18-29 years who had recovered from COVID-19. Sequencing was done on a sample of peripheral blood. CDR3 DNA: TGCGCCAGCAGCCCTGGGGGCTCCCGGGGCACAGATACGCAGTATTTT. Protein sequence: CASSPGGSRGTDTQYF.